The 14 T cell receptor beta chains reported below all come from one sample, sequenced in a study of OX40 agonist ivuxolimab in advanced cancers. Here immunoSEQ multiplex PCR was the method, and the copy in TCRdb shows in-frame clones only, minus some. The sample has under 65,000 clones, approximately 84% seen once. The sample consisted of CD4+ or CD8+ T cells sorted from blood, taken in a trial of the OX40 agonist ivuxolimab. Receptors were obtained from an adult with an advanced solid tumor such as melanoma, head and neck, liver or kidney cancer.

This chain uses TRBV4-3 with TRBJ2-2; D might be TRBD1 or TRBD2, each matching 5 bases. V was trimmed by 4 bases and J by 8 bases, leaving 14 bases between them. Germline CDR1 reads LGHNA; CDR2 reads YSLEER. This CDR3 contains 14 residues. CDR3 coding DNA: TGCGCCAGCAGCCTAAACGTGGGGGTAGGGGAGCTGTTTTTT. This encodes CASSLNVGVGELFF.

This sequence joins TRBV2 and TRBJ2-1; the D gene is possibly TRBD2 (6 bases). The CDR3 runs 14 residues. Germline V CDR1 and CDR2: SNHLY, FYNNEI. V was cut by 0 bases and J by 6 bases, with 9 bases left in between. For the CDR3, the DNA is TGTGCCAGCAGTGAAGCGGAGACTAGCAATGAGCAGTTCTTC. Amino acids: CASSEAETSNEQFF.

The chain recombines TRBV4-2 with TRBJ1-2; 10 bases are a match to TRBD1. Germline CDR1 reads LGHNA; CDR2 reads YNFKEQ. This CDR3 spans 15 amino acids. The junction had 7 bases not matched to a gene; V was cut back by 2 bases and J by 7 bases. The CDR3 spells CASSQLRQGASGYTF. The CDR3 DNA is TGTGCCAGCAGCCAACTCCGACAGGGGGCAAGTGGCTACACCTTC.

This chain uses TRBV10-3 with TRBJ2-1; 9 bases fit TRBD1. V was pared by 6 bases and J by 3 bases, with 0 bases of the junction left unmatched. There are 13 residues in the CDR3. CDR1 and CDR2 from the germline V gene are ENHRY and SYGVKD. CDR3 sequence: CAIRTGGYNEQFF. The CDR3 DNA reads as TGTGCCATCAGGACAGGGGGCTACAATGAGCAGTTCTTC.

The rearrangement joins TRBV4-3 to TRBJ2-5, with 10 bases aligning to TRBD1. The CDR3 runs 14 residues. Germline V gene lookup returns CDR1 LGHNA and CDR2 YSLEER. V shed 3 bases and J 4 bases; nucleotides not matched to a gene: 2. The CDR3 DNA is TGCGCCAGCAGCCAGGGACAGGGGACAGAGACCCAGTACTTC. Its translation is CASSQGQGTETQYF.

J is TRBJ1-1 and V is TRBV5-1; no firm D call. V lost 7 bases and J lost 4, with 17 bases in between. Germline CDR1 and CDR2: SGHRS and YFSETQ. The CDR3 spans 14 residues. The CDR3 DNA reads as TGCGCCAGCGCCTTCGGGTCTGGGAGCACTGAAGCTTTCTTT. It specifies CASAFGSGSTEAFF.

The table lists this clone with a few counts. The chain combines TRBV6-1 with TRBJ2-7, with a weak D call TRBD1 (8 bases). The germline gives CDR1 MNHNS, CDR2 SASEGT. Trimming pared 6 bases from V and 4 bases from J, leaving 19 bases between. CDR3 size: 15 residues. In DNA form, the CDR3 reads TGTGCCAGCAGCCGCGGACAGGGAGGGTCTTACGAGCAGTACTTC. Its translation: CASSRGQGGSYEQYF.

The V and J genes are TRBV6-6 and TRBJ1-1; D not certain. Germline CDR1 and CDR2: MNHNY and SVGAGI (reference sequence). V lost 4 bases, J lost 5 bases, and 8 bases lay in between. This CDR3 spans 12 amino acids. CDR3 protein: CASSWTGTEAFF. DNA for the CDR3: TGTGCCAGCAGTTGGACGGGGACTGAAGCTTTCTTT.

The gene calls are TRBV25-1 and TRBJ1-2; no clear D gene. The CDR3 spans 13 residues. Trimming shortened V by 1 base and J by 7 bases, and 10 bases separated the two germline ends. Germline values: CDR1 MGHDK, CDR2 SYGVNS. The CDR3 coding sequence is TGTGCCAGCAGTGAATTCCAGGATGGTGGCTACACCTTC. Translated, it gives CASSEFQDGGYTF.

This chain uses TRBV15 with TRBJ1-4; 10 positions agree with TRBD1. J gave up 7 bases and V 1 base, and 6 bases lay outside the gene matches. This CDR3 region has 16 residues. In germline, CDR1 is LNHNV, CDR2 YYDKDF (reference sequence). CDR3: CATSRVVTGGIEKLFF. The CDR3 region has the DNA TGTGCCACCAGCAGAGTTGTGACAGGGGGCATTGAAAAACTGTTTTTT.

In nucleotides, the CDR3 is TGTGCCTGGACCCGGACAGGGACTTCCTACGAGCAGTACTTC. As protein: CAWTRTGTSYEQYF. The gene calls are TRBV30 and TRBJ2-7; 8 nucleotides match TRBD1. In germline, CDR1 is GTSNPN, CDR2 SVGIG (reference sequence). V was pared by 4 bases and J by 1 base, with 6 bases of the junction left unmatched. The CDR3 is made up of 14 amino acids. Full variable domain (missing parts from reference TRBV30 and TRBJ2-7): SQTIHQWPATLVQPVGSPLSLECTVEGTSNPNLYWYRQAAGRGLQLLFYSVGIGQISSEVPQNLSASRPQDRQFILSSKKLLLSDSGFYLCAWTRTGTSYEQYFGPGTRLTVT.

The chain links TRBV19 to TRBJ2-7, with D perhaps TRBD1 (6 bases). V lost 3 bases and J 3 bases, leaving 12 bases between the germline ends. Germline V gives CDR1 LNHDA, CDR2 SQIVND (reference sequence). This CDR3 comprises 14 residues. CDR3 protein: CASSIRDIVYEQYF. The CDR3 region has the DNA TGTGCCAGTAGTATCCGGGACATCGTCTACGAGCAGTACTTC.

CDR3 loop: CASSREPRSADTQYF. CDR3 DNA: TGTGCCAGCAGTCGGGAACCACGGAGTGCAGATACGCAGTATTTT. The chain employs TRBV2 and TRBJ2-3, with D possibly matching TRBD2 (5 bases). Trimming took off 5 bases at V and 4 bases at J, with 16 bases between the two ends. The germline V gene encodes CDR1 SNHLY and CDR2 FYNNEI. The CDR3 loop spans 15 amino acids.

The rearrangement uses TRBV28 and TRBJ1-2; D is possibly TRBD1 (6 bases). In germline, CDR1 is MDHEN, CDR2 SYDVKM. The CDR3 covers 14 residues. V was trimmed by 2 bases and J by 5 bases, leaving 12 bases between them. This CDR3 is CASSLQGSLYGYTF. The CDR3 DNA is TGTGCCAGCAGTTTACAGGGGAGTTTATATGGCTACACCTTC.